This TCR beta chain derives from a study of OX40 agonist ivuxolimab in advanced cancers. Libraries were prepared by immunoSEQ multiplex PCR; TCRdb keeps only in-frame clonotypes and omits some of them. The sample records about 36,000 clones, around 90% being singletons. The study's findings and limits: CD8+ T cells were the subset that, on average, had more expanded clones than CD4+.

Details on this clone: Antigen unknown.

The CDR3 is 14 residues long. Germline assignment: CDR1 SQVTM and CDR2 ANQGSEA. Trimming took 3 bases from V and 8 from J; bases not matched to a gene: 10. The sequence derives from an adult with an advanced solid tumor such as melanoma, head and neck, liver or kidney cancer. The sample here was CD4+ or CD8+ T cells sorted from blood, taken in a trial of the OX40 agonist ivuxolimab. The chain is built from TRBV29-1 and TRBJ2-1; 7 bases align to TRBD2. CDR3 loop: CSVDREGFGDEQFF. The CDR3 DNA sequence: TGCAGCGTTGACAGGGAGGGATTCGGCGATGAGCAGTTCTTC.